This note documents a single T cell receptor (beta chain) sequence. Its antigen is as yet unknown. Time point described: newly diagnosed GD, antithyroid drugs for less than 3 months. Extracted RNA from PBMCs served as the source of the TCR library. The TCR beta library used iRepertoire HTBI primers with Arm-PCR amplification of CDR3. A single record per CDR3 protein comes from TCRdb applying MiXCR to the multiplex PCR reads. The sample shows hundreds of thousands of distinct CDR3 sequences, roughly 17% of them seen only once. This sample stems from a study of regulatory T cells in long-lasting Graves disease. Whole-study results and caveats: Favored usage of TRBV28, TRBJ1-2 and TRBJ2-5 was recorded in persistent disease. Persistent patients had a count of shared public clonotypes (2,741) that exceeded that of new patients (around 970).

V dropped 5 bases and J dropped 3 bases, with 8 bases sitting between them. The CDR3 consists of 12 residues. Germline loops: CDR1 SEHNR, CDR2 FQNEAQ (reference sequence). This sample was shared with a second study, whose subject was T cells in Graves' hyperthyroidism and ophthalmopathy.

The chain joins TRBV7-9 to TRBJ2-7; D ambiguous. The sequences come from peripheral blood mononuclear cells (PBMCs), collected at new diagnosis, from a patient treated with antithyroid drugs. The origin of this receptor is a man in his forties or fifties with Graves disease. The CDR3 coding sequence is TGTGCCAGCAGCGATACCCACTACGAGCAGTACTTC. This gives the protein CASSDTHYEQYF.